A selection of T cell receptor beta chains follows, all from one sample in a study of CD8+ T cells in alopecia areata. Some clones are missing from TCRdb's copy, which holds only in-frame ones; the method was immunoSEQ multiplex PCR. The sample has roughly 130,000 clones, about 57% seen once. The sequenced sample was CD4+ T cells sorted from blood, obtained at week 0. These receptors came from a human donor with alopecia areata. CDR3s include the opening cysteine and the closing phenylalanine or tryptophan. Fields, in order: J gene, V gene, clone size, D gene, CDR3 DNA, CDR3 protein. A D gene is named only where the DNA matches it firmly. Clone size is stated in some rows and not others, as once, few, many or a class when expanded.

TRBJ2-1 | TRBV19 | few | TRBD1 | TGTGCCAGTAGTGGGACCGGGACAGGGTCCGCGTTCTTC | CASSGTGTGSAFF
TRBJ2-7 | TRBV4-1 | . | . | TGCGCCAGCAGCGTTAGGGGGTCGGGGAACGGCGAGCAGTACTTC | CASSVRGSGNGEQYF
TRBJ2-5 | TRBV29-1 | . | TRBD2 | TGCAGCGTTGGGGACCGCCGGGGGGAGCAGTACTTC | CSVGDRRGEQYF
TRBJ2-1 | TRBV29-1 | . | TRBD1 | TGCAGCGTTGACGGACAGGGGACCGGCGAGCAGTTCTTC | CSVDGQGTGEQFF
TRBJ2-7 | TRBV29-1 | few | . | TGCAGCGTTGAAGAGGGGCGCAGCCAGTACTTC | CSVEEGRSQYF
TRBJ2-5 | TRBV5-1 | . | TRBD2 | TGCGCCAGCAGCTTGCTAGCGGGGGGTTTGGAGACCCAGTACTTC | CASSLLAGGLETQYF
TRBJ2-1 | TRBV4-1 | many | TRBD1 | TGCGCCAGCAGCCAAGTGGGACAGGAGCAGTTCTTC | CASSQVGQEQFF
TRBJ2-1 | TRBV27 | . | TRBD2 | TGTGCCAGCAGCGGACTAGAATACAATGAGCAGTTCTTC | CASSGLEYNEQFF
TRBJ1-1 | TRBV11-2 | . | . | TGTGCCAGCAGCTTAGGGGGGCGGAACACTGAAGCTTTCTTT | CASSLGGRNTEAFF
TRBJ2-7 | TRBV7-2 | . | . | TGTGCCAGCAGCTACCGCCCGGGGAAGGACTACGAGCAGTACTTC | CASSYRPGKDYEQYF
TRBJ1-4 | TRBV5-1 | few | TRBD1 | TGCGCCAGCAGCTTAGAAACCGGGACAGGGATTTCGACGGCTTCTAATGAAAAACTGTTTTTT | CASSLETGTGISTASNEKLFF
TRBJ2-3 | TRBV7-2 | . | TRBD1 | TGTGCCAGCAACACCCCTCGAGGGGGCGGCGGGACGCAGTATTTT | CASNTPRGGGGTQYF
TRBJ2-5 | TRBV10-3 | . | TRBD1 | TGTGCCATCAGTGCGGGACAGGGGATACAAGAGACCCAGTACTTC | CAISAGQGIQETQYF
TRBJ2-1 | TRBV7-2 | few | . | TGTGCCAGCAGCTTAGGTTCAGTCTCCTACAATGAGCAGTTCTTC | CASSLGSVSYNEQFF
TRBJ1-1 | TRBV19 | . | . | TGTGCCAGTAGTTTTCTGGGCCTGAACACTGAAGCTTTCTTT | CASSFLGLNTEAFF